The subject of this entry is one T cell receptor (beta chain). Antigen: not known. CDR3 size: 10 residues. Per the germline V gene, CDR1 is GTSNPN and CDR2 is SVGIG (reference sequence). The data originate from a study of T cell responses to AZD1222 COVID-19 vaccine. Whole-study results and caveats: Every sample of the repertoires postdated the peak T cell response. Regions left unmutated in variants are reportedly the target of nearly half of spike-specific TCRs. Donors were mostly white British, more females; clonal diversity possibly underestimated.

Measured with immunoSEQ multiplex PCR; TCRdb has only the in-frame clones, and not every one. The table shows some 50,000 clones, with approximately 90% occurring only once. The chain uses TRBV30 and TRBJ2-7; possibly TRBD2 for D (5 bases). The source is an adult who received the AZD1222 COVID-19 vaccine. The sequences come from peripheral blood, collected 28 days after the second AZD1222 dose. The CDR3 sequence is CAGLWGEQYF. CDR3 coding DNA: TGTGCTGGACTTTGGGGCGAGCAGTACTTC. Full variable domain (rest looked up from reference TRBV30 and TRBJ2-7): SQTIHQWPATLVQPVGSPLSLECTVEGTSNPNLYWYRQAAGRGLQLLFYSVGIGQISSEVPQNLSASRPQDRQFILSSKKLLLSDSGFYLCAGLWGEQYFGPGTRLTVT.